The next 18 T cell receptor beta chains were all read from a single sample in a study of cytomegalovirus exposure and HLA in healthy donors. With 60 Vbeta and 13 Jbeta primers, the PCR was carried out. Using immunoSEQ multiplex PCR, the repertoire was profiled, and TCRdb retains in-frame clones only, with some absent. The sample has 95,000 to 130,000 clones; around 10% are singletons. The sequenced material came from PBMCs. The receptors here all came from a young man in good health and CMV-seronegative.

This chain links TRBV7-9 with TRBJ1-3; 8 bases map to TRBD1. The CDR3 runs 15 residues. Looked up from germline, CDR1 is SEHNR and CDR2 is FQNEAQ (reference sequence). V shed 4 bases, J shed 2 bases, and the junction held 4 bases outside the gene matches. The DNA of the CDR3 is TGTGCCAGCAGCTCTAGACAGGGGACTGGAAACACCATATATTTT. Residues: CASSSRQGTGNTIYF.

The chain is built from TRBV4-3 and TRBJ2-5, with 8 bases lining up with TRBD1. Trimming at V came to 1 base and at J to 5 bases, leaving 9 bases not matched to a gene. CDR1 and CDR2 from the germline V gene are LGHNA and YSLEER. The CDR3 runs 16 residues. In DNA, the CDR3 is TGCGCCAGCAGCCAAGCTCTCCAGGACAGGGAGGAGACCCAGTACTTC. It translates to CASSQALQDREETQYF.

This clone has more than one count but fewer than ten. The chain joins TRBV5-1 to TRBJ2-5; perhaps TRBD1 as D (6 bases). V was cut by 4 bases and J by 3 bases, with 10 bases left in between. The germline CDR1 and CDR2 sequences are SGHRS and YFSETQ. The CDR3 is made up of 13 amino acids. The CDR3 region has the DNA TGCGCCAGCAGCACAGGGTCAAAAGAGACCCAGTACTTC. Its translation: CASSTGSKETQYF.

This chain connects TRBV7-8 to TRBJ2-7, with 11 positions matching TRBD1. With 1 base clipped from V and 2 bases from J, the junction kept 7 bases outside the gene matches. The germline CDR1 and CDR2 sequences are SGHVS and FQNEAQ. CDR3 length equals 17 residues. CDR3 sequence: CASSLDARTGGTYEQYF. The CDR3 coding sequence is TGTGCCAGCAGCTTAGATGCGCGGACAGGGGGCACCTACGAGCAGTACTTC.

This clone was recorded a few times. The chain joins TRBV6-5 to TRBJ1-5; a weak D match, TRBD1 (6 bases). V was cut by 6 bases and J by 4 bases, with 16 bases left in between. The CDR3 length is 15 residues. Germline V gene data show CDR1 as MNHEY and CDR2 as SVGAGI. CDR3 in DNA: TGTGCCAGCAGCACCGGACAGTCGGGAAATCAGCCCCAGCATTTT. Its translation: CASSTGQSGNQPQHF.

A few counts support this clone. V usage is TRBV5-1 and J usage is TRBJ1-1; 10 bases are shared with TRBD1. Germline CDR1 reads SGHRS; CDR2 reads YFSETQ. V gave up 4 bases and J gave up 2 bases; unmatched junction bases: 2. The CDR3 loop spans 14 amino acids. The DNA of the CDR3 is TGCGCCAGCAGCGGACAGGGGGTTAACACTGAAGCTTTCTTT. Amino acid sequence: CASSGQGVNTEAFF.

The chain couples TRBV6-5 to TRBJ2-7; D possibly corresponds to TRBD2 (7 bases). The CDR3 contains 15 residues. Germline assignment: CDR1 MNHEY and CDR2 SVGAGI. The V end lost 3 bases, the J end lost 3 bases, and 15 bases lay between the germline ends. Here the CDR3 reads CASSYGEGVYYEQYF. CDR3 in DNA: TGTGCCAGCAGTTATGGGGAGGGGGTGTACTACGAGCAGTACTTC.

This sequence joins TRBV28 and TRBJ1-5; 7 bases align to TRBD1. CDR3 length: 14 residues. V was clipped by 6 bases and J by 7 bases; unmatched bases: 9. Looked up from germline, CDR1 is MDHEN and CDR2 is SYDVKM. This chain's CDR3 is CASRSTGPRQPQHF. CDR3 sequence (DNA): TGTGCCAGCAGGTCGACAGGGCCACGACAGCCCCAGCATTTT.

This clone was seen only a few times. The V call is TRBV27, the J call TRBJ2-2; 7 nucleotides match TRBD1. Germline V gene lookup returns CDR1 MNHEY and CDR2 SMNVEV (reference sequence). The CDR3 loop spans 16 amino acids. V lost 6 bases to trimming and J lost 5 bases; unmatched junction nucleotides: 12. The CDR3, as DNA: TGTGCCAGCAGCCACTACATGGGACAGATAACCGGGGAGCTGTTTTTT. Translation gives CASSHYMGQITGELFF.

This chain connects TRBV6-5 to TRBJ1-4; 8 bases match TRBD1. The CDR3 consists of 14 residues. From germline, CDR1 is MNHEY and CDR2 SVGAGI. Losses at the gene ends were 6 bases for V and 4 bases for J; bases not matched to a gene: 4. The CDR3 protein is CASRRQGNNEKLFF. CDR3 in DNA: TGTGCCAGCAGGAGACAGGGGAATAATGAAAAACTGTTTTTT.

This clone occurred a few times. This rearrangement joins TRBV9 to TRBJ1-1, with 7 positions matching TRBD1. The CDR3 is 15 amino acids. V gave up 3 bases and J gave up 1 base; unmatched junction bases: 6. Per the germline V gene, CDR1 is SGDLS and CDR2 is YYNGEE. The CDR3 DNA is TGTGCCAGCAGCGCAACCGGGACAGAGAACACTGAAGCTTTCTTT. Translated, it gives CASSATGTENTEAFF.

The genes are TRBV2 and TRBJ1-2, with a tentative D call TRBD1 (5 bases). The CDR3 is 11 residues long. CDR1 is SNHLY and CDR2 is FYNNEI in the germline V gene. V shed 3 bases and J shed 7 bases, with 6 bases lying between them. This CDR3 is CASSDGGGYTF. The DNA for the CDR3 is TGTGCCAGCAGTGACGGGGGTGGCTACACCTTC.

This clone turned up a few times. The V call is TRBV19, the J call TRBJ1-5, with D perhaps matching TRBD1 (5 bases). V lost 3 bases and J lost 0, with 15 bases in between. CDR1 and CDR2 (germline): LNHDA, SQIVND (reference sequence). CDR3 length: 17 residues. The CDR3 DNA reads TGTGCCAGTAGTATGGGGGGTCGAGGGTCTAGCAATCAGCCCCAGCATTTT. Protein sequence: CASSMGGRGSSNQPQHF. The variable domain in full, with the rest retrieved from reference TRBV19 and TRBJ1-5, is DGGITQSPKYLFRKEGQNVTLSCEQNLNHDAMYWYRQDPGQGLRLIYYSQIVNDFQKGDIAEGYSVSREKKESFPLTVTSAQKNPTAFYLCASSMGGRGSSNQPQHFGDGTRLSIL.

The table lists this clone with a few counts. This sequence joins TRBV19 and TRBJ1-2; D may be TRBD1 (6 bases). From germline, CDR1 is LNHDA and CDR2 SQIVND (reference sequence). V lost 7 bases, J lost 5 bases, and 20 bases lay in between. This CDR3 has 15 residues. This chain's CDR3 is CASNHGGGFGYGYTF. CDR3 sequence (DNA): TGTGCCAGTAACCATGGGGGGGGCTTTGGGTATGGCTACACCTTC.

This clone was picked up a small number of times. The genes are TRBV13 and TRBJ1-1, with 11 bases aligning to TRBD1. This CDR3 contains 17 residues. The V segment lost 4 bases and the J segment 0 bases; nucleotides outside the gene matches: 7. Germline loops: CDR1 PRHDT, CDR2 FYEKMQ (reference sequence). CDR3 in DNA: TGTGCCAGCAGCTGGGACAGGGGGGAACCTATGAACACTGAAGCTTTCTTT. Its protein product is CASSWDRGEPMNTEAFF.

This clone was detected a few times. CDR3 sequence reads: CASSPGGVGREKLFF. The DNA of the CDR3 is TGCGCCAGCAGCCCCGGCGGGGTTGGGAGGGAAAAACTGTTTTTT. This chain connects TRBV5-1 to TRBJ1-4; D gene uncertain. The CDR3 contains 15 residues. Looked up from germline, CDR1 is SGHRS and CDR2 is YFSETQ. The ends were cut back, 4 bases at V and 8 bases at J, with 18 bases in the middle.

This chain links TRBV30 with TRBJ1-1, with a weak D call TRBD1 (6 bases). V lost 1 base to trimming and J lost 3 bases, with 9 bases between them. There are 13 residues in the CDR3. The V gene's germline CDR1 is GTSNPN and CDR2 SVGIG (reference sequence). CDR3 coding DNA: TGTGCCTGGAGTGCCCAGGGGTACACTGAAGCTTTCTTT. The encoded protein is CAWSAQGYTEAFF.

This rearrangement joins TRBV19 to TRBJ2-2; a possible D gene is TRBD2 (6 bases). Germline values: CDR1 LNHDA, CDR2 SQIVND (reference sequence). V lost 3 bases and J 5 bases, leaving 16 bases between the germline ends. The CDR3 runs to 16 residues. The CDR3 nucleotides are TGTGCCAGTAGTATTACGGGGGATACCAGGACCGGGGAGCTGTTTTTT. Its protein is CASSITGDTRTGELFF.